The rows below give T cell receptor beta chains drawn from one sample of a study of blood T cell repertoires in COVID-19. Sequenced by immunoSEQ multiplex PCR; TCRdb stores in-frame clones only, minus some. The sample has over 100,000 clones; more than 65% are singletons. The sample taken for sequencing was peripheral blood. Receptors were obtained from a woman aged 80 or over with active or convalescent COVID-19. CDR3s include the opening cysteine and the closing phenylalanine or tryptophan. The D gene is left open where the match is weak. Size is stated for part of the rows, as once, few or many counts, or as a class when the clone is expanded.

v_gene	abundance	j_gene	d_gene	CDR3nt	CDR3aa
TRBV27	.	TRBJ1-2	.	TGTGCCAGCAGTCAAGGGGAGGGGTACTATGGCTACACCTTC	CASSQGEGYYGYTF
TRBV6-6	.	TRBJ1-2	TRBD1	TGTGCCAGCAGTTTGACCGGACAGGGGGGTTATGGCTACACCTTC	CASSLTGQGGYGYTF
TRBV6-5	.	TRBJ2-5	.	TGTGCCAGCAGTAACAGTAAAGAGACCCAGTACTTC	CASSNSKETQYF
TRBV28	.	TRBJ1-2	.	TGTGCCAGCAGTTGGTACAGGGAACAACCTACCTTC	CASSWYREQPTF
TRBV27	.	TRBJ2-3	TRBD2	TGTGCCAGCAGGAGGGCACTGGGGCTAGCGGAGCAATATAGCACAGATACGCAGTATTTT	CASRRALGLAEQYSTDTQYF
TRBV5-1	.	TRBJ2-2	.	TGCGCCAGCAGAGGGGTAGCAGACACCGGGGAGCTGTTTTTT	CASRGVADTGELFF
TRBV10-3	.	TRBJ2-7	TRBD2	TGTGCCATCAGTGAAGGCCCGGCACAGGAGCGGGGGCAGTACTTC	CAISEGPAQERGQYF
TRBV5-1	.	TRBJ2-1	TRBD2	TGCGCCAGCAGCCCTAGCCCAGCGGGAGTCTACAATGAGCAGTTCTTC	CASSPSPAGVYNEQFF
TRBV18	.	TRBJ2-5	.	TGTGCCAGCTCAGAGTCTTCTGCGGGGTTGCGAGAGACCCAGTACTTC	CASSESSAGLRETQYF
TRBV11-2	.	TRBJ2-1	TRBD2	TGTGCCAGCAGCGGCATAGCGGGACTTTACAATGAGCAGTTCTTC	CASSGIAGLYNEQFF
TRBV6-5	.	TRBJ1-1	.	TGTGCCAGCGGATCGGGACTCATGAACACTGAAGCTTTCTTT	CASGSGLMNTEAFF
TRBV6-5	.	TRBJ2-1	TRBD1	TGTGCCAGCCTCTCAACAGGGGGTCCGTTCTTC	CASLSTGGPFF
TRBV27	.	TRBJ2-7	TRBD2	TGTGCCAGCAGTGCCCGACTAGCGGTCCCCTACGAGCAGTACTTC	CASSARLAVPYEQYF
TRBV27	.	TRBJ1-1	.	TGTGCCAGCAGTCCCGGTGGAGGAACTGAAGCTTTCTTT	CASSPGGGTEAFF
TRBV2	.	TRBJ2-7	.	TGTGCCAGCAGTTTAGCGTTAAGCTCCTACGAGCAGTACTTC	CASSLALSSYEQYF
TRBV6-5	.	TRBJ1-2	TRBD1	TGTGCCAGCAGTAGAAATGACAGGGGGAGAGGTGGCTACACCTTC	CASSRNDRGRGGYTF
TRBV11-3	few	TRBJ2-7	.	TGTGCCAGCAGCTTAGTTCTGACCGGGGAGCAGTACTTC	CASSLVLTGEQYF
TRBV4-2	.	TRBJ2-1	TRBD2	TGTGCCAGCAGCCACGGGACTAGCGATTACAATGAGCAGTTCTTC	CASSHGTSDYNEQFF
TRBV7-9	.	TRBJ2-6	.	TGTGCCAGCAGCCTCCGGTTCTCTGGGGCCAACGTCCTGACTTTC	CASSLRFSGANVLTF
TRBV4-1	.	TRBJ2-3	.	TGCGCCAGCAGCAATTTCGGGACTGGAGCATTTACGCAGTATTTT	CASSNFGTGAFTQYF
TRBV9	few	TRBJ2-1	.	TGTGCCAGCGCGGACACCTACAATGAGCAGTTCTTC	CASADTYNEQFF
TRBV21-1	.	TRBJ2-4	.	TGTGCCAGCAGCAAACACGGGAGCCCCGCTGAGGGAAAAAACATTCAGTACTTC	CASSKHGSPAEGKNIQYF
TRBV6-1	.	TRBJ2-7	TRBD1	TGTGCCAGCAGTGAAGCGGACGGGACAGTATCCTACGAGCAGTACTTC	CASSEADGTVSYEQYF
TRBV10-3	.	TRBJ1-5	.	TGTGCCATCAGTGAGGGCCGTCAGCCCCAGCATTTT	CAISEGRQPQHF
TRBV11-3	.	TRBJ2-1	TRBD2	TGTGCCAGCAGCTTAGGTCGGCTAGCGGGAGCTTCCTACAATGAGCAGTTCTTC	CASSLGRLAGASYNEQFF
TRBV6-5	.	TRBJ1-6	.	TGTGCCAGCAGTTATTCGCGGGAAACCTATAATTCACCCCTCCACTTT	CASSYSRETYNSPLHF
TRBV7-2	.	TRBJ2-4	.	TGTGCCAGCAGCTTATCACGCGGGGAGTGGGTGAGCATTCAGTACTTC	CASSLSRGEWVSIQYF
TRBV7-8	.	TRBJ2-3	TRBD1	TGTGCCAGCAGCTTAAGGACCCGACAGGGCCCCGATACGCAGTATTTT	CASSLRTRQGPDTQYF
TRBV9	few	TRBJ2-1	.	TGTGCCAGCAGCACTAATAGCGGAATTCAGTTCTTC	CASSTNSGIQFF
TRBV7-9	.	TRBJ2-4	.	TGTGCCAGCAGCCCCCGGGTGGGGCTAGCCAAAAACATTCAGTACTTC	CASSPRVGLAKNIQYF
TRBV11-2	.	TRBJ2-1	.	TGTGCCAGCAGCTTTAACAATGAGCAGTTCTTC	CASSFNNEQFF
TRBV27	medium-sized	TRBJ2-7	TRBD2	TGTGCCAGCAGCTCCCTTCTAGCGGGCCTTTACGAGCAGTACTTC	CASSSLLAGLYEQYF
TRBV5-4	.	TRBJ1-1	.	TGTGCCAGCACCATCACAGGGACCACTGAAGCTTTCTTT	CASTITGTTEAFF
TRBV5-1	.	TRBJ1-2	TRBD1	TGCGCCAGCAGCTTAGCCGGGACAGGGGGGCCAAATGGCTACACCTTC	CASSLAGTGGPNGYTF